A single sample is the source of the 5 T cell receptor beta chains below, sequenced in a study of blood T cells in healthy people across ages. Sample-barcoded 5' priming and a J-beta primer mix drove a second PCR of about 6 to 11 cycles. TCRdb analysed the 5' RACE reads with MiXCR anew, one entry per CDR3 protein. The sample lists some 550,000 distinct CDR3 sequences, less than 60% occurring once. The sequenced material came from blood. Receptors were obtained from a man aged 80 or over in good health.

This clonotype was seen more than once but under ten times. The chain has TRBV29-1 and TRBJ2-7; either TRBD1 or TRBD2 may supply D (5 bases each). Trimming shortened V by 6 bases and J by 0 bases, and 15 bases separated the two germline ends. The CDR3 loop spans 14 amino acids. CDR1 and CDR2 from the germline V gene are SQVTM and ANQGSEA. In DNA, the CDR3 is TGCAGCGTCACCCGGGACCCCGGCTCCTACGAGCAGTACTTC. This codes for CSVTRDPGSYEQYF.

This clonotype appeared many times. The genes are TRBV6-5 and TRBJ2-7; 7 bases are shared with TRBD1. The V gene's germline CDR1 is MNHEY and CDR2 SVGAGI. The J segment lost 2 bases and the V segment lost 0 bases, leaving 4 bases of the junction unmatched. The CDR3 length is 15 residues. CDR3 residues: CASSYSKQGAYEQYF. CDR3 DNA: TGTGCCAGCAGTTACTCGAAGCAGGGGGCCTACGAGCAGTACTTC.

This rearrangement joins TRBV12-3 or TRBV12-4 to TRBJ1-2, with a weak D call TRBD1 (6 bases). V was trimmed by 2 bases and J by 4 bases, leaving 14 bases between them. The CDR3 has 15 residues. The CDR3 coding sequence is TGTGCCAGCAGTTTAAAGGGGGAATCGATCTATGGCTACACCTTC. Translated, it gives CASSLKGESIYGYTF.

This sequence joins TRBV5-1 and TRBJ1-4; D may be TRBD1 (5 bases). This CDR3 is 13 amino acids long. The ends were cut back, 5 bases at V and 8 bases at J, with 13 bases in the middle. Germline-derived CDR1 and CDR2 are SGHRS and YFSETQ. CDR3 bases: TGCGCCAGCAGAGACAGCGAGAAGGAAAAACTGTTTTTT. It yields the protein CASRDSEKEKLFF.

This CDR3 reads CASSSSGGQNTEAFF. The CDR3 DNA sequence: TGTGCCAGCTCATCCTCAGGGGGCCAGAACACTGAAGCTTTCTTT. V and J are TRBV18 and TRBJ1-1, with 8 bases that match TRBD1. CDR1 and CDR2 from the germline V gene are KGHSH and LQKENI. This CDR3 has 15 amino acids. V trimming: 5 bases; J trimming: 1 base; junction bases outside the gene matches: 6.